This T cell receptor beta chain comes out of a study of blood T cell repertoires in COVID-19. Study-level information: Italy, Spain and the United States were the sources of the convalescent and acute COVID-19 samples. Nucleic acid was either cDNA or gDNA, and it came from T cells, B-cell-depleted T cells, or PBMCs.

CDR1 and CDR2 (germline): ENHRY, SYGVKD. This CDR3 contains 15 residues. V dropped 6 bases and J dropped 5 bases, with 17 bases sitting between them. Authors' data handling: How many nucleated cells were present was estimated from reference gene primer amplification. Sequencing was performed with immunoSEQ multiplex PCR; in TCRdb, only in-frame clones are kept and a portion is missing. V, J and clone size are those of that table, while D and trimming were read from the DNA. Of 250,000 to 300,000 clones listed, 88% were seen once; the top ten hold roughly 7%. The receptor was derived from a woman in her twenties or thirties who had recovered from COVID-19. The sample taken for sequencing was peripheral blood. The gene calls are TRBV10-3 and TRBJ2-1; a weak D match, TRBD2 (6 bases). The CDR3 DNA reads TGTGCCATCAGCTCCCCTAGGGAGCGGGACAATGAGCAGTTCTTC. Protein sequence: CAISSPRERDNEQFF.